The source of this TCR beta chain is a study of shared clonotypes between healthy human individuals. Study-wide context: The composition of the donors was two women and a few men aged 18 to 49. General observations from the study: Generation probabilities of non-shared clonotypes were lower (relative to those shared by all four donors).

Naive CD8 isolation took CD45RO-negative cells positively selected for CCR7 and excluded terminally differentiated effector memory CD45RA+ cells. Every one of the donors was a Caucasian adult that lived in Nashville, Tennessee. For this clone: The antigen remains unidentified.

The table came from immunoSEQ multiplex PCR; TCRdb's copy has only in-frame clones and leaves some out. The repertoire holds millions of clones, with roughly 91% as singletons. The sample consisted of naive CD8+ T cells from PBMCs. The sequence came from a man aged 18 to 29 in good health. Some clones in this sample may be carry-over from other donors' samples.

The CDR3 DNA sequence: TGTGCCAGCAGTTTATTTAAGGGGGGACCCAAGGAAACGGCGCAGTACTTC. It encodes CASSLFKGGPKETAQYF. The chain combines TRBV28 with TRBJ2-7; D may be TRBD1 or TRBD2 (6 bases each). The CDR3 runs to 17 residues. CDR1 and CDR2 (germline): MDHEN, SYDVKM. V lost 1 base and J 9 bases, leaving 25 bases between the germline ends.